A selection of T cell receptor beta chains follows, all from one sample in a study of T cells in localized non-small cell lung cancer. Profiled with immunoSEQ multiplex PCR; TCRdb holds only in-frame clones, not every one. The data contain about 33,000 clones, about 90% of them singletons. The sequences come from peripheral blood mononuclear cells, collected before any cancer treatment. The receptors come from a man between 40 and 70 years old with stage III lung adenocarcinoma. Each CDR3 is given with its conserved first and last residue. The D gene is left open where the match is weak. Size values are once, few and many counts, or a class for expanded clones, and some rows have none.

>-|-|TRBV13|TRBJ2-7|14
TGTGCCAGCAGCTACAACCGAGGGACCTACGAGCAGTACTTC
CASSYNRGTYEQYF
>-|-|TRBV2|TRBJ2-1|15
TGTGCCAGCAGTGACGGGGGAGTAAGAGACAATGAGCAGTTCTTC
CASSDGGVRDNEQFF
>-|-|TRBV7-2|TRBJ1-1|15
TGTGCCAGCAGCTTTGGTTCCAGGGAAGGCACTGAAGCTTTCTTT
CASSFGSREGTEAFF
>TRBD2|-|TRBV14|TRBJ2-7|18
TGTGCCAGCAGCCAAGTCGTAGAGCGGGGGGGAAGGACGGACGAGCAGTACTTC
CASSQVVERGGRTDEQYF
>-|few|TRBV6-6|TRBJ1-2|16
TGTGCCAGCAGTTCTCAAGGACAGCTGTCAACCTATGGCTACACCTTC
CASSSQGQLSTYGYTF
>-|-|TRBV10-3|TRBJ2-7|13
TGTGCCATCAGTGAGGGGACGGAGCACGAGCAGTACTTC
CAISEGTEHEQYF
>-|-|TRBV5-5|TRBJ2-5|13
TGTGCCAGCAGCTTGGTACGTCAAGAGACCCAGTACTTC
CASSLVRQETQYF
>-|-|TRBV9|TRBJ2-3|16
TGTGCCAGCAGCGCCCCCGGGGACCCTAGGGCGAATACGCAGTATTTT
CASSAPGDPRANTQYF
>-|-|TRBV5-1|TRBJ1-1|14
TGCGCCAGCAGCATCCAGGGCGAGAACACTGAAGCTTTCTTT
CASSIQGENTEAFF
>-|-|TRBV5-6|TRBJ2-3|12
TGTGCCAGCAGCTTTATCCCAGATACGCAGTATTTT
CASSFIPDTQYF
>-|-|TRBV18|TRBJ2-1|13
TGTGCCAGCTCACCACGGGCTAGCAATGAGCAGTTCTTC
CASSPRASNEQFF
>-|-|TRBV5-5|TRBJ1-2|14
TGTGCCAGCAGCTTGGCAGGGTCTAACTATGGCTACACCTTC
CASSLAGSNYGYTF
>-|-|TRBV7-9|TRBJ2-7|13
TGTGCCAGCAGCTTAGGGACGGGGGACGAGCAGTACTTC
CASSLGTGDEQYF
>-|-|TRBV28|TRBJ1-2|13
TGTGCCAGCAGTACTAGTTCTAACTATGGCTACACCTTC
CASSTSSNYGYTF
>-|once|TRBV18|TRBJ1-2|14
TGTGCCAGCTCACCACCCCAGTGGGAATATGGCTACACCTTC
CASSPPQWEYGYTF
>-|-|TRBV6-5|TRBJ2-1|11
TGTGCCAGCAGGACCTACAATGAGCAGTTCTTC
CASRTYNEQFF
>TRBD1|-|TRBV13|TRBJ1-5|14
TGTGCCAGCAGCAAACAGGGGATGAATCAGCCCCAGCATTTT
CASSKQGMNQPQHF
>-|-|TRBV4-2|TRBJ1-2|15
TGTGCCAGCAGCCAAGATCTCTTAATGGGGAATGGCTACACCTTC
CASSQDLLMGNGYTF
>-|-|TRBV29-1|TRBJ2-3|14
TGCAGCGTTGAAATTCAGCTTAGCACAGATACGCAGTATTTT
CSVEIQLSTDTQYF
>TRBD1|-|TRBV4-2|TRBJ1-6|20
TGTGCCAGCAGCCAGGGCCCGGGACAGGGGCCGAGCTCCTATAATTCACCCCTCCACTTT
CASSQGPGQGPSSYNSPLHF
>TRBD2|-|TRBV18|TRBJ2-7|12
TGTGCCAGCGGGAGCGGGATCCACGAGCAGTACTTC
CASGSGIHEQYF
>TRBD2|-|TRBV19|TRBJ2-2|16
TGTGCCAGTAAGGGGCTAGCGGGGAGGAACACCGGGGAGCTGTTTTTT
CASKGLAGRNTGELFF
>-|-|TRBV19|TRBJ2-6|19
TGTGCCAGTAGTATAGATCGGAGGGGCCTCCGCTCTGGGGCCAACGTCCTGACTTTC
CASSIDRRGLRSGANVLTF
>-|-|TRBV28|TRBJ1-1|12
TGTGCCAGCAGTTTATGGAAGGGGGGAGCTTTCTTT
CASSLWKGGAFF
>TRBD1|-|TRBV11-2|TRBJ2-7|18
TGTGCCAGCAGCTCTGTCGGACGGGCCAGGGGGCTAACCTACGAGCAGTACTTC
CASSSVGRARGLTYEQYF
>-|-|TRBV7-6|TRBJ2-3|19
TGTGCCAGCAGCCCGAGAAGGCTAGCGATGGCTCCTAGCACAGATACGCAGTATTTT
CASSPRRLAMAPSTDTQYF
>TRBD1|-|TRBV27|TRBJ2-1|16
TGTGCCAGCAGCCGACAGGGCTCGGAAGACTACAATGAGCAGTTCTTC
CASSRQGSEDYNEQFF
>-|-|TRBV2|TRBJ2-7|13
TGTGCCAGCACCCCACAGAGCTCCTACGAGCAGTACTTC
CASTPQSSYEQYF
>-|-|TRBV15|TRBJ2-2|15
TGTGCCACCAGCAGAGTGAATTCGGGGACCGGGGAGCTGTTTTTT
CATSRVNSGTGELFF
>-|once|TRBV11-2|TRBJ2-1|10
TGTGCCAGCAGCACCGTCGAGCAGTTCTTC
CASSTVEQFF
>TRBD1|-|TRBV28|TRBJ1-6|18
TGTGCCAGCAGTTTAATGTTGGGGACAGGGGGCCATAATTCACCCCTCCACTTT
CASSLMLGTGGHNSPLHF
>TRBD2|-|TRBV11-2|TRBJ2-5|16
TGTGCCAGCAGCTTAGCCGCTAGCGGGGGCCAAGAGACCCAGTACTTC
CASSLAASGGQETQYF
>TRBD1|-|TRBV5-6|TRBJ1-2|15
TGTGCCAGCAGCATCGACAGGGGGCCTAACTATGGCTACACCTTC
CASSIDRGPNYGYTF
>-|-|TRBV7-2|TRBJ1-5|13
TGTGCCAGCAGCTTGCGGCCCAATCAGCCCCAGCATTTT
CASSLRPNQPQHF
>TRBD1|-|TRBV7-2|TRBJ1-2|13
TGTGCCAGCAGCTTAGGACAGGGGTATGGCTACACCTTC
CASSLGQGYGYTF
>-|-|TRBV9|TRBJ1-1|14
TGTGCCAGCAGCGTAGATCGTATGGGCACTGAAGCTTTCTTT
CASSVDRMGTEAFF
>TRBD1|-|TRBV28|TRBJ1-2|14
TGTGCCAGCATCCAGGGGGCGACCGCCTATGGCTACACCTTC
CASIQGATAYGYTF
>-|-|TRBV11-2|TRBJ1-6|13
TGTGCCAGCAGCCCGGACAGTAATTCACCCCTCCACTTT
CASSPDSNSPLHF
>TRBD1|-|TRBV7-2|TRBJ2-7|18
TGTGCCAGCAGCTTAGCCACCGGTGGGTGGACAGGGGGCTACGAGCAGTACTTC
CASSLATGGWTGGYEQYF
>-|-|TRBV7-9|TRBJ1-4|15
TGTGCCAGCAGTCAAAGCGGGTCCTCTAATGAAAAACTGTTTTTT
CASSQSGSSNEKLFF